The sequence of this T cell receptor (beta chain) was determined in a study of control samples from healthy donors and cancer patients. The table came from immunoSEQ multiplex PCR; TCRdb's copy has only in-frame clones and leaves some out. The sample consists of 150,000 to 200,000 clones, 90% to 95% of them appearing once. CDR3 length equals 14 residues. This chain connects TRBV21-1 to TRBJ2-3; no check of the table's D call, TRBD1, against the DNA was made. TRBV21-1 counts as a pseudogene. Sequences were obtained from blood. The sequence was obtained from a woman younger than 30 in good health. CDR3 sequence: CASSIDRAADTQYF. CDR3 nucleotides: TGTGCCAGCAGCATCGACAGGGCCGCAGATACGCAGTATTTT.